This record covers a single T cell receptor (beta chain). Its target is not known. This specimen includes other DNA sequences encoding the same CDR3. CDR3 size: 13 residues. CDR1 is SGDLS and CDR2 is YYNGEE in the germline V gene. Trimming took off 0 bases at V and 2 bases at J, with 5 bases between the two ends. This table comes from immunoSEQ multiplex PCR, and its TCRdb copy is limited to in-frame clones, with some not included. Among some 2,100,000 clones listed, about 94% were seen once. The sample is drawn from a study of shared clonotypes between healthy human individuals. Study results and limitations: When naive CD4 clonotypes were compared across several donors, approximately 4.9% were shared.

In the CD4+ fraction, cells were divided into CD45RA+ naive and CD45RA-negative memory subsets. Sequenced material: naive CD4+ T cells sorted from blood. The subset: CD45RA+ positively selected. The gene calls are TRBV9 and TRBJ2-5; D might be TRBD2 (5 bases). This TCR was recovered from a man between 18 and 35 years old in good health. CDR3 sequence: CASSVGGQETQYF. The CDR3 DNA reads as TGTGCCAGCAGCGTAGGCGGGCAAGAGACCCAGTACTTC.